A selection of T cell receptor beta chains follows, all from one sample in a study of naive and memory T cell subsets. TCRdb reprocessed the UMI-ligation and nested PCR reads via MiXCR and lists one record per CDR3 protein. The table records 25,000 to 30,000 distinct CDR3 sequences, around 5.3% of them present only once. The sequenced sample was blood. The origin of the receptors is an adult in good health. CDR3s include the opening cysteine and the closing phenylalanine or tryptophan. The order of the fields is V gene, clone size, J gene, CDR3 protein. Part of the rows lack a size; the others show once, few, many or a class for expanded clones.

TRBV7-2,many,TRBJ1-2,CASSLDSADYGYTF
TRBV7-6,many,TRBJ2-5,CASSPGLAGPGEETQYF
TRBV29-1,many,TRBJ2-7,CSVVGGQRADEQYF
TRBV4-2,-,TRBJ1-2,CASSLDPGQGIYTF
TRBV29-1,many,TRBJ1-1,CSVVRQGAISEAFF
TRBV18,many,TRBJ2-1,CASSEIPDSYNEQFF
TRBV6-2/TRBV6-3,many,TRBJ1-2,CASSPDEEVLAVENGYTF
TRBV12-3/TRBV12-4,many,TRBJ2-3,CASSSLGDTQYF
TRBV5-4,few,TRBJ1-1,CASSLAGQGLSGTEAFF
TRBV20-1,many,TRBJ2-3,CSARDKGQGLTDTQYF
TRBV5-1,many,TRBJ1-5,CASSLGSNQPQHF
TRBV10-3,many,TRBJ2-7,CAISQLGQEQYEQYF
TRBV6-5,few,TRBJ2-2,CASSYSAKRETAGELFF
TRBV19,many,TRBJ1-5,CASSVTHRGEPQHF
TRBV6-1,many,TRBJ2-1,CASSTLRGPYNEQFF
TRBV20-1,many,TRBJ2-7,CSAGDRVRYEQYF
TRBV7-8,many,TRBJ2-7,CASSLVGGRASYEQYF
TRBV18,medium-sized,TRBJ2-7,CASSKGTETYEQYF
TRBV12-3/TRBV12-4,-,TRBJ2-2,CASSPRLETGELFF
TRBV6-5,many,TRBJ1-5,CASSYSRTGSNQPQHF
TRBV12-3/TRBV12-4,many,TRBJ1-2,CASSEGFLAGYTF
TRBV7-2,many,TRBJ2-3,CASSRTRAGDTQYF
TRBV3-1,many,TRBJ2-3,CASSRIRGTSTDTQYF
TRBV7-2,few,TRBJ2-5,CASSPPAGNPLRSQYF
TRBV12-3/TRBV12-4,many,TRBJ1-1,CASSPAAGTEAFF
TRBV4-3,many,TRBJ2-1,CASSQDRGSHEQFF
TRBV4-2,many,TRBJ1-2,CASSPNRGGYTF
TRBV20-1,many,TRBJ2-7,CSATDTSYEQYF
TRBV7-8,many,TRBJ1-4,CASSSRQEQLFF
TRBV6-1,-,TRBJ2-4,CASSEGVGDIQYF
TRBV28,many,TRBJ1-5,CASSYPGTERHSNQPQHF
TRBV6-2/TRBV6-3,medium-sized,TRBJ1-1,CASISRAWGTEAFF